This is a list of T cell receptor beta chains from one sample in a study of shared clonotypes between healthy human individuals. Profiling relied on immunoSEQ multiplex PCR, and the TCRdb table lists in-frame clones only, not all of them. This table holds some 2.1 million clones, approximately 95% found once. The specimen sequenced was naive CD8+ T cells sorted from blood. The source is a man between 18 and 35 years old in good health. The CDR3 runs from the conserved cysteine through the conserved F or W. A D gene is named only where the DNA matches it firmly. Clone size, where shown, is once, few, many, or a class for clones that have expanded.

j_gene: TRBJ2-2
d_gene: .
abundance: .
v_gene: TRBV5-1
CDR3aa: CASSLTPGELFF
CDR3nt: TGCGCCAGCAGCTTGACACCCGGGGAGCTGTTTTTT

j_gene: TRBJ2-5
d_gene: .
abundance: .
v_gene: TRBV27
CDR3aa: CASQLNFGETQYF
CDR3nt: TGTGCCAGCCAACTTAATTTTGGGGAGACCCAGTACTTC

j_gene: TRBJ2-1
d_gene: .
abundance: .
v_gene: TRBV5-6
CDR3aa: CASSLGGPNEQFF
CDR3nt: TGTGCCAGCAGCTTGGGAGGTCCCAATGAGCAGTTCTTC

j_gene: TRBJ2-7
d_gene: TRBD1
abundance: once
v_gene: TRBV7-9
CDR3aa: CASSSTEVTGDSYEQYF
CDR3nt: TGTGCCAGCAGCAGCACTGAGGTGACAGGGGACTCCTACGAGCAGTACTTC

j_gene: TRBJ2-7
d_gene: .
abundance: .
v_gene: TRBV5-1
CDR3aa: CASSWGDGGYEQYF
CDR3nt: TGCGCCAGCAGCTGGGGGGACGGTGGCTACGAGCAGTACTTC

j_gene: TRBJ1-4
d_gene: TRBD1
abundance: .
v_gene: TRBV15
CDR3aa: CATSSPPRDRENEKLFF
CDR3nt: TGTGCCACCAGCAGCCCGCCCCGGGACAGGGAAAATGAAAAACTGTTTTTT

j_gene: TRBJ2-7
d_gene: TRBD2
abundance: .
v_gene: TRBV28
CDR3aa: CASSRRDYTYEQYF
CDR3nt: TGTGCCAGCAGTCGCCGGGACTATACCTACGAGCAGTACTTC

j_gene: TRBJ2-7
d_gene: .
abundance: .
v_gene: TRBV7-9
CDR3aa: CASSFADHYEQYF
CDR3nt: TGTGCCAGCAGCTTCGCCGATCACTACGAGCAGTACTTC

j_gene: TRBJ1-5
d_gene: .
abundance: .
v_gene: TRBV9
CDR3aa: CASSVGVGGSNQPQHF
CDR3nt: TGTGCCAGCAGCGTAGGGGTAGGGGGTAGCAATCAGCCCCAGCATTTT

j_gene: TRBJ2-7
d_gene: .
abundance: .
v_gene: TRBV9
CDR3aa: CASSPHDYSEQYF
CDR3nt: TGTGCCAGCAGCCCTCACGACTACAGCGAGCAGTACTTC

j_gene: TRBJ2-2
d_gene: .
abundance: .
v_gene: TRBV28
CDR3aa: CASSLGQGSGELFF
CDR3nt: TGTGCCAGCAGTTTAGGCCAGGGATCCGGGGAGCTGTTTTTT

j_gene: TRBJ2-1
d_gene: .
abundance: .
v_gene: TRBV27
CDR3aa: CASTSLRAGQTEQFF
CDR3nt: TGTGCCAGCACCTCCCTCAGAGCGGGCCAAACGGAGCAGTTCTTC

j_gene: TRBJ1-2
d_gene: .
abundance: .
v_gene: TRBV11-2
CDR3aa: CASSFGDGYTF
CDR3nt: TGTGCCAGCAGCTTCGGGGATGGCTACACCTTC

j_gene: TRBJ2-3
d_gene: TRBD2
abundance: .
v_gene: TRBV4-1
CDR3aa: CASSHPSGGTDTQYF
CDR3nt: TGCGCCAGCAGCCACCCTAGCGGGGGCACAGATACGCAGTATTTT

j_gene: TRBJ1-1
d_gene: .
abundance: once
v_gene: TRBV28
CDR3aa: CASSLFRIDRNTEAFF
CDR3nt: TGTGCCAGCAGTTTATTCCGGATTGACAGGAACACTGAAGCTTTCTTT

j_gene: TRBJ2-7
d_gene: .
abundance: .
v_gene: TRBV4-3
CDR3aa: CASSQDRAYEQYF
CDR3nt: TGCGCCAGCAGCCAAGATCGGGCTTACGAGCAGTACTTC

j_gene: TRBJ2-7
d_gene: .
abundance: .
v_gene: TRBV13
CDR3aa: CASSLAPAEQYF
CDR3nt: TGTGCCAGCAGCTTAGCCCCTGCCGAGCAGTACTTC

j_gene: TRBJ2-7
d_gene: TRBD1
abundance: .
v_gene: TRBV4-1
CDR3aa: CASSPGTGSSYEQYF
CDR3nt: TGCGCCAGCAGCCCCGGGACAGGGAGCTCCTACGAGCAGTACTTC

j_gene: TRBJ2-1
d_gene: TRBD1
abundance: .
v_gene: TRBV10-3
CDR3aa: CAISPGTGFEQFF
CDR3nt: TGTGCCATCAGCCCTGGGACAGGTTTTGAGCAGTTCTTC

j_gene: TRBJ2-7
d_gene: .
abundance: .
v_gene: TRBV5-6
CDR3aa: CASSFPDTAYEQYF
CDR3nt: TGTGCCAGCAGCTTTCCGGACACTGCCTACGAGCAGTACTTC

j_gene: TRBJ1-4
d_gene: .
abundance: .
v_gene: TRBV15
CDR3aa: CATSRESPPLAGPNEKLFF
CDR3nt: TGTGCCACCAGCAGAGAAAGTCCCCCCTTGGCAGGGCCTAATGAAAAACTGTTTTTT